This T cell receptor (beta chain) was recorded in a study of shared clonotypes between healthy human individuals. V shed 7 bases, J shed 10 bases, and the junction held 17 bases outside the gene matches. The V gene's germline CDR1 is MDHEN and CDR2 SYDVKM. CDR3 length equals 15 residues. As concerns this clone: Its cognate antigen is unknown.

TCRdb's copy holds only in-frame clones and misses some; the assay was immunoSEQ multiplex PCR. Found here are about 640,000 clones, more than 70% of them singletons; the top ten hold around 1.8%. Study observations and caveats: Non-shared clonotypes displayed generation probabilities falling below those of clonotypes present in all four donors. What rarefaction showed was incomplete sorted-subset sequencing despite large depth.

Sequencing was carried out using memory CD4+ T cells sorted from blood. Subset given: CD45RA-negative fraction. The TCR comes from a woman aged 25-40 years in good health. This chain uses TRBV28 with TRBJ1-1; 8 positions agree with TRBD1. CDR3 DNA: TGTGCCAGCATCTCCCCGACAGGGGAGATGGTCGGAGCTTTCTTT. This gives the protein CASISPTGEMVGAFF.